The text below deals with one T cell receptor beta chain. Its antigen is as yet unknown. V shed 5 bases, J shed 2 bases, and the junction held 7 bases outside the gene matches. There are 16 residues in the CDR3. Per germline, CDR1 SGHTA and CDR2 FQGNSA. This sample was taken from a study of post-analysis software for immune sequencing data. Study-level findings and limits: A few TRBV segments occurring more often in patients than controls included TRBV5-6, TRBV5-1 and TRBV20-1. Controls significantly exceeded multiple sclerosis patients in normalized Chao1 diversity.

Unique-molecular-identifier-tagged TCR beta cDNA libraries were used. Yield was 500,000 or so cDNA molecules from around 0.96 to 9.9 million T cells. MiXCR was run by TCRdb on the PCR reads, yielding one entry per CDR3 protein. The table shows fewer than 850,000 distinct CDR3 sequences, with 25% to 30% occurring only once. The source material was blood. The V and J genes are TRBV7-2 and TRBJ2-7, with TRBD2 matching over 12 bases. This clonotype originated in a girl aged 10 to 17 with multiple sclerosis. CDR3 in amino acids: CASSRGLAGGTYEQYF. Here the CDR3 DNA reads TGTGCCAGCAGCCGGGGACTAGCGGGCGGTACCTACGAGCAGTACTTC.